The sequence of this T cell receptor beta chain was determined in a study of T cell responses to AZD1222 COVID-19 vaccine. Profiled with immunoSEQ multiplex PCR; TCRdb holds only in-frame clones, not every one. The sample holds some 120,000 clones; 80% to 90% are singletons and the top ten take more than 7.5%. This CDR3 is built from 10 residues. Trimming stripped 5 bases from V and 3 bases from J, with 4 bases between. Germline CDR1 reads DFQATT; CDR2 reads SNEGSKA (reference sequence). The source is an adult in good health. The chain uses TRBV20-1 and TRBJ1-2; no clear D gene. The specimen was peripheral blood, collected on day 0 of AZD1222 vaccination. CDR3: CSAPDYGYTF. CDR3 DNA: TGCAGTGCTCCGGACTATGGCTACACCTTC.